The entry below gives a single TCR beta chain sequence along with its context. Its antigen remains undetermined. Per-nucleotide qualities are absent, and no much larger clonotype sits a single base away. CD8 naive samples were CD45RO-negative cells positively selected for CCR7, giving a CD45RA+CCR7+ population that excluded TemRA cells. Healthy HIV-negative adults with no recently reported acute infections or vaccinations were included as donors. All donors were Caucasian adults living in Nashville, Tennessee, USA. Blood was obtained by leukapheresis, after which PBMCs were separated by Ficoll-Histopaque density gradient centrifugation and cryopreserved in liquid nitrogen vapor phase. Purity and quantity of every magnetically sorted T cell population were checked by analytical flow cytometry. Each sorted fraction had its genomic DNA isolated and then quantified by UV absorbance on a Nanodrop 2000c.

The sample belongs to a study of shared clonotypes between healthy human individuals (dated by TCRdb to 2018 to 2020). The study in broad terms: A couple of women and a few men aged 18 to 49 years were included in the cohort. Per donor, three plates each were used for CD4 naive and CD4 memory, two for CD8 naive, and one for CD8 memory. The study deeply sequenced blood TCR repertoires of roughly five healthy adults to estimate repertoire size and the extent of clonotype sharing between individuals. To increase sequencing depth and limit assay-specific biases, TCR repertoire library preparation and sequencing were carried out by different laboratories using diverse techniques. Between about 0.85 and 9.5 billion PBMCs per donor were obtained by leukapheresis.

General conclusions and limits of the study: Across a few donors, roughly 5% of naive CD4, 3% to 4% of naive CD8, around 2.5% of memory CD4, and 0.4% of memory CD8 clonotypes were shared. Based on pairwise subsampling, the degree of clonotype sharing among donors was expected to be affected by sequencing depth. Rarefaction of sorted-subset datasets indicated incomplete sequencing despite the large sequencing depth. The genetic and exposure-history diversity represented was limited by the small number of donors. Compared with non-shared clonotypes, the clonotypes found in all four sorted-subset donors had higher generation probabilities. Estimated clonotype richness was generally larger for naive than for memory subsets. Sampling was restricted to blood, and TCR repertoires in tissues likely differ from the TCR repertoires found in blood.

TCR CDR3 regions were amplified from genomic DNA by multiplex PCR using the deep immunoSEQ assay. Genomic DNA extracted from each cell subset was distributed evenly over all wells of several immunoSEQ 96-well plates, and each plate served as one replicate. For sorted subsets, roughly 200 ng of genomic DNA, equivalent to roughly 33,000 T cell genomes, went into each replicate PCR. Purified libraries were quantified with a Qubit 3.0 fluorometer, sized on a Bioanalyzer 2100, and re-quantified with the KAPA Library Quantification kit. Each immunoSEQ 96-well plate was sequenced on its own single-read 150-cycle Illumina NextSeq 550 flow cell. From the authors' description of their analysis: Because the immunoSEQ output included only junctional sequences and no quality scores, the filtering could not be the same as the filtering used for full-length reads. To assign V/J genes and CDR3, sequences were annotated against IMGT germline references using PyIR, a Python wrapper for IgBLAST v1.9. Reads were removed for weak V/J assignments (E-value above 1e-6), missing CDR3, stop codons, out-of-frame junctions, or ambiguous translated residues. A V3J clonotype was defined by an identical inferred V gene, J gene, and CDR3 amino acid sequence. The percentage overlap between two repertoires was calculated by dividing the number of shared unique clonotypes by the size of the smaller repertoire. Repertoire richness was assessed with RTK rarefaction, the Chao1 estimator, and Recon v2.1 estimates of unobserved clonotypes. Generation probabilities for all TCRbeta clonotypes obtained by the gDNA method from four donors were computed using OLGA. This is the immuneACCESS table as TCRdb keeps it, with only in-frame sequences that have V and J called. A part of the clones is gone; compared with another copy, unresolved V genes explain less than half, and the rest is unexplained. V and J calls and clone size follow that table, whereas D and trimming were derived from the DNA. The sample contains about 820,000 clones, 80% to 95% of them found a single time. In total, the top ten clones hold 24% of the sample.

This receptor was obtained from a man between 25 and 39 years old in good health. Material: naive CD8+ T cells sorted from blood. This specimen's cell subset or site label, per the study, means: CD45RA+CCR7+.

DNA sequence: TGTGCCAGCAGTAATAGCGGCTCCTACAATGAGCAGTTCTTC. It codes for CASSNSGSYNEQFF. This chain joins TRBV11-2 to TRBJ2-1; the D gene is perhaps TRBD2, on 6 matching bases. Cut back by 6 bases and 0 bases, the V and J ends lie 9 bases apart. Taken from cysteine to phenylalanine, the CDR3 has 14 residues. Only the CDR3 region is kept as DNA, spanning 42 bases read in frame from base 1. The germline V gene yields SGHAT for CDR1 and FQNNGV for CDR2.